This TCR beta chain was sequenced in a study of cytomegalovirus exposure and HLA in healthy donors. Study-level information: One earlier analysis, a look at around 180 million T cells, found 117 million unique TCR beta sequences.

Germline loops: CDR1 LNHDA, CDR2 SQIVND (reference sequence). This CDR3 has 16 residues. The ends were cut back, 3 bases at V and 4 bases at J, with 19 bases in the middle. This clone appeared a few times. Its antigen is not identified. Researchers ran the PCR with 60 Vbeta and 13 Jbeta primers. Measured with immunoSEQ multiplex PCR; TCRdb has only the in-frame clones, and not every one. The sample includes more than 100,000 clones, 70% to 85% of them seen just once. Overall study results and limits: The listing of fewer than 200 TCR beta chains classed them as cytomegalovirus-associated. Presence/absence analysis assumed near-uniform sequencing depth across donors.

The TCR originated in a human donor in good health. Sequencing was performed on PBMCs. This rearrangement joins TRBV19 to TRBJ2-7; tentative D call: TRBD2 (6 bases). The CDR3 DNA reads as TGTGCCAGTAGTATGGAGGGTACGGGCGGAGCGTACGAGCAGTACTTC. As protein: CASSMEGTGGAYEQYF. Together with reference TRBV19 and TRBJ2-7, the CDR3 gives the full variable domain: DGGITQSPKYLFRKEGQNVTLSCEQNLNHDAMYWYRQDPGQGLRLIYYSQIVNDFQKGDIAEGYSVSREKKESFPLTVTSAQKNPTAFYLCASSMEGTGGAYEQYFGPGTRLTVT.